This TCR beta chain was documented in a study of blood T cells in healthy people across ages. Trimming shortened V by 2 bases and J by 4 bases, and 14 bases separated the two germline ends. The CDR3 spans 15 residues. Germline V gene sequence: CDR1 SEHNR, CDR2 FQNEAQ (reference sequence). The second PCR ran about 6 to 11 cycles with a sample-barcoded 5' primer and J-beta primers. MiXCR was run by TCRdb on the 5' RACE reads, yielding one entry per CDR3 protein. This table has 850,000 to 1,000,000 distinct CDR3 sequences, roughly half appearing once. This clonotype turned up a few times. The rearrangement joins TRBV7-9 to TRBJ2-5, with D unclear. This receptor was identified in a woman aged 60-70 years in good health. Specimen: blood. CDR3 nucleotides: TGTGCCAGCAGCTTACGTTCCACAGCGACAGAGACCCAGTACTTC. Protein product: CASSLRSTATETQYF.